One and the same sample provided the 7 T cell receptor beta chains below, sequenced in a study of CD8+ T cells in alopecia areata. After isolation, RNA underwent reverse transcription to generate cDNA as the sequencing template. Produced via immunoSEQ multiplex PCR; TCRdb's table is partial and in-frame only. The data show approximately 150,000 clones, 50% to 60% seen once. Input material: CD4+ T cells sorted from blood. The receptors were sampled from a human donor in good health.

This clone has just a few counts. This chain joins TRBV5-6 and TRBJ1-5, with 7 bases matching TRBD1. The V gene's germline CDR1 is SGHDT and CDR2 YYEEEE. The CDR3 covers 15 residues. With 1 base clipped from V and 1 base from J, the junction kept 2 bases outside the gene matches. The CDR3 reads CASSLWGQSNQPQHF. The CDR3 DNA sequence: TGTGCCAGCAGCTTGTGGGGACAGAGCAATCAGCCCCAGCATTTT. The entire variable domain, with the rest obtained from reference TRBV5-6 and TRBJ1-5, is as follows: DAGVTQSPTHLIKTRGQQVTLRCSPKSGHDTVSWYQQALGQGPQFIFQYYEEEERQRGNFPDRFSGHQFPNYSSELNVNALLLGDSALYLCASSLWGQSNQPQHFGDGTRLSIL.

With respect to this clone: Other DNA sequences in this sample translate to the same CDR3. In DNA form, the CDR3 reads TGTGCCTGGAGTGTAGAGGAGACCCAGTACTTC. It specifies CAWSVEETQYF. The chain recombines TRBV30 with TRBJ2-5; D gene unclear. Germline loops: CDR1 GTSNPN, CDR2 SVGIG (reference sequence). CDR3 length: 11 residues. V lost 0 bases and J 5 bases, leaving 4 bases between the germline ends.

The chain combines TRBV2 with TRBJ2-5, with a tentative D call TRBD2 (5 bases). The CDR3 consists of 15 residues. V lost 4 bases, J lost 5 bases, and 17 bases lay in between. CDR1 and CDR2 from the germline V gene are SNHLY and FYNNEI. The CDR3 sequence is CASSGLGMITETQYF. In nucleotides, the CDR3 is TGTGCCAGCAGTGGGCTCGGGATGATCACGGAGACCCAGTACTTC.

This sequence joins TRBV6-6 and TRBJ2-7, with 7 bases matching TRBD2. V gave up 6 bases and J gave up 9 bases; unmatched junction bases: 17. This CDR3 has 15 amino acids. Germline V gene lookup returns CDR1 MNHNY and CDR2 SVGAGI (reference sequence). The CDR3 bases are TGTGCCAGCAGCCCGGGACTACTCAACGAGAGGAGGCAGTACTTC. Its translation is CASSPGLLNERRQYF.

As concerns this clone: This CDR3 is also generated by other DNA sequences in the sample. The V and J genes are TRBV19 and TRBJ2-3; D is unclear. V was clipped by 3 bases and J by 6 bases, with 4 bases between them. CDR3 size: 11 residues. Germline loops: CDR1 LNHDA, CDR2 SQIVND (reference sequence). DNA of the CDR3: TGTGCCAGTAGTATTGGTGATACGCAGTATTTT. This gives the protein CASSIGDTQYF.

The rearrangement links TRBV5-4 to TRBJ1-2; no clear D gene. V lost 2 bases and J 6 bases, leaving 14 bases between the germline ends. This CDR3 has 14 residues. Germline assignment: CDR1 SGHNT and CDR2 YYREEE (reference sequence). As DNA, the CDR3 is TGTGCCAGCAGCTTCAGCTCGGGGATTAATGGCTACACCTTC. Its protein is CASSFSSGINGYTF.

Note on this clone: Germline and junction disagree at one end, which may indicate a read error. V is TRBV15 and J is TRBJ2-3, with a possible D match to TRBD2 (6 bases). The CDR3 covers 15 residues. Germline loops: CDR1 LNHNV, CDR2 YYDKDF (reference sequence). The CDR3 protein is CATGSVADVRDTQYF. DNA of the CDR3: TGTGCCACCGGCAGTGTAGCGGACGTCCGGGATACGCAGTATTTT.